Listed below are T cell receptor beta chains from one sample, sequenced in a study of shared clonotypes between healthy human individuals. The repertoire was sequenced with immunoSEQ multiplex PCR; TCRdb's copy has only in-frame clones and lacks some. Among about 1 million clones listed, under 80% were seen once. Sequenced input: memory CD4+ T cells sorted from blood. The receptors shown here come from a man between 18 and 35 years old in good health. Each CDR3 is given with its conserved first and last residue.

CDR3 protein: CASTRLAGDLTDTQYF
V gene: TRBV2
J gene: TRBJ2-3

CDR3 protein: CASSYNRGPYEQYF
V gene: TRBV27
J gene: TRBJ2-7

CDR3 protein: CASSYREAGSPLHF
V gene: TRBV19
J gene: TRBJ1-6

CDR3 protein: CASRLGGNADTQYF
V gene: TRBV12-2
J gene: TRBJ2-3

CDR3 protein: CASSLKQGAYGYTF
V gene: TRBV5-4
J gene: TRBJ1-2

CDR3 protein: CASSVTGQGNTEAFF
V gene: TRBV6-6
J gene: TRBJ1-1

CDR3 protein: CASSRGVGYEQYF
V gene: TRBV25-1
J gene: TRBJ2-7

CDR3 protein: CASSLDREQPQHF
V gene: TRBV5-6
J gene: TRBJ1-5

CDR3 protein: CASSTGQGGSPLHF
V gene: TRBV18
J gene: TRBJ1-6

CDR3 protein: CASSLGAGDTEAFF
V gene: TRBV5-4
J gene: TRBJ1-1

CDR3 protein: CASSLLSYNSPLHF
V gene: TRBV9
J gene: TRBJ1-6

CDR3 protein: CSVARDGGTEAFF
V gene: TRBV29-1
J gene: TRBJ1-1

CDR3 protein: CASGWDQPQHF
V gene: TRBV6-5
J gene: TRBJ1-5

CDR3 protein: CASSVLTNNEQFF
V gene: TRBV9
J gene: TRBJ2-1

CDR3 protein: CASSPGDRGAYNEQFF
V gene: TRBV5-6
J gene: TRBJ2-1

CDR3 protein: CASSFSGSQETQYF
V gene: TRBV11-2
J gene: TRBJ2-5

CDR3 protein: CASSWYNEQFF
V gene: TRBV6-5
J gene: TRBJ2-1

CDR3 protein: CAWSSYIGNTIYF
V gene: TRBV30
J gene: TRBJ1-3

CDR3 protein: CASSLGRETQYF
V gene: TRBV11-2
J gene: TRBJ2-5

CDR3 protein: CASSKWTSETYEQYF
V gene: TRBV19
J gene: TRBJ2-7

CDR3 protein: CASRGIFGKDRDNEKLFF
V gene: TRBV16
J gene: TRBJ1-4

CDR3 protein: CASSLAWPPSATNEKLFF
V gene: TRBV5-1
J gene: TRBJ1-4

CDR3 protein: CASTLTLGGATDTQYF
V gene: TRBV7-9
J gene: TRBJ2-3

CDR3 protein: CASDRVGTEAFF
V gene: TRBV19
J gene: TRBJ1-1

CDR3 protein: CATNTSPGGYEQYF
V gene: TRBV6-1
J gene: TRBJ2-7

CDR3 protein: CASSSQAYEQYF
V gene: TRBV7-2
J gene: TRBJ2-7

CDR3 protein: CASSGEGAYEQYF
V gene: TRBV2
J gene: TRBJ2-7

CDR3 protein: CASSYSPDRGITEAFF
V gene: TRBV6-5
J gene: TRBJ1-1

CDR3 protein: CASSRDQNYGYTF
V gene: TRBV5-5
J gene: TRBJ1-2

CDR3 protein: CASSVTGTGVYGYTF
V gene: TRBV9
J gene: TRBJ1-2

CDR3 protein: CATLTGGDPQETQYF
V gene: TRBV6-1
J gene: TRBJ2-5

CDR3 protein: CASSLRTSGKSYEQYF
V gene: TRBV7-2
J gene: TRBJ2-7

CDR3 protein: CASSQAGAIAGELFF
V gene: TRBV6-1
J gene: TRBJ2-2

CDR3 protein: CASSLNRQGRTGELFF
V gene: TRBV5-1
J gene: TRBJ2-2